Listed here are 12 T cell receptor beta chains from one sample, sequenced in a study of blood T cell repertoires in COVID-19. TCRdb keeps only in-frame clones here, not all; method: immunoSEQ multiplex PCR. The sample holds more than 65,000 clones; roughly 79% are singletons and the top ten take 16%. What was sequenced was peripheral blood. These receptors were taken from a man between 60 and 75 years old with acute or convalescent COVID-19.

The chain couples TRBV2 to TRBJ1-5; D ambiguous. From germline, CDR1 is SNHLY and CDR2 FYNNEI. V was clipped by 11 bases and J by 3 bases, with 5 bases between them. The CDR3 loop spans 10 amino acids. CDR3 loop: CASSNQPQHF. The CDR3 DNA follows: TGTGCCTCTTCCAATCAGCCCCAGCATTTT.

V gene TRBV7-2 combines with J gene TRBJ2-7, with D possibly being TRBD1 (6 bases). Deletions cut 4 bases from V and 2 bases from J, with 15 bases between. Per germline, CDR1 SGHTA and CDR2 FQGNSA. The length of the CDR3 is 15 residues. This CDR3 is CASSSNDRLTYEQYF. Written as DNA, the CDR3 is TGTGCCAGCAGCTCCAATGACAGGCTCACCTACGAGCAGTACTTC.

This chain connects TRBV19 to TRBJ2-5; 8 bases are a match to TRBD2. Germline V CDR1 and CDR2: LNHDA, SQIVND (reference sequence). Trimming cost V 5 bases and J 1 base; bases outside gene matches: 6. The CDR3 consists of 15 residues. CDR3 sequence: CASSRAGGVQETQYF. Here the CDR3 DNA reads TGTGCCAGTAGTCGCGCCGGGGGGGTCCAAGAGACCCAGTACTTC. The complete variable domain, with remaining parts taken from reference TRBV19 and TRBJ2-5, reads DGGITQSPKYLFRKEGQNVTLSCEQNLNHDAMYWYRQDPGQGLRLIYYSQIVNDFQKGDIAEGYSVSREKKESFPLTVTSAQKNPTAFYLCASSRAGGVQETQYFGPGTRLLVL.

The gene calls are TRBV6-5 and TRBJ1-5, with 10 positions matching TRBD1. The V gene end was trimmed by 8 bases and the J gene end by 3 bases; junction bases not matched to a gene: 4. Germline assignment: CDR1 MNHEY and CDR2 SVGAGI. The CDR3 extends over 14 amino acids. The CDR3 coding sequence is TGTGCCAGCCGACAGGGGGCGGACAATCAGCCCCAGCATTTT. As protein: CASRQGADNQPQHF.

This rearrangement joins TRBV5-5 to TRBJ2-3; 10 nucleotides match TRBD2. The CDR3 totals 17 residues. Germline V gene data show CDR1 as SGHKS and CDR2 as YYEKEE (reference sequence). With V trimmed by 6 bases and J by 5 bases, 15 bases remained unmatched. The CDR3: CASMPWRSGGVEDTQYF. CDR3 bases: TGTGCCAGCATGCCGTGGCGAAGCGGGGGGGTGGAAGATACGCAGTATTTT.

V and J are TRBV7-2 and TRBJ1-5, with a tentative D call TRBD1 (5 bases). Germline V gives CDR1 SGHTA, CDR2 FQGNSA. Trimming removed 1 base at V and 6 bases at J, with 13 bases between. The CDR3 loop spans 15 amino acids. CDR3: CASSLERGVFQPQHF. DNA for the CDR3: TGTGCCAGCAGCTTAGAGCGGGGGGTATTTCAGCCCCAGCATTTT.

V gene TRBV30 combines with J gene TRBJ1-3; no firm D call. Between the trimmed V and J ends, which lost 2 bases and 3 bases, there was a span of 5 bases. Germline-derived CDR1 and CDR2 are GTSNPN and SVGIG (reference sequence). The CDR3 spans 12 residues. As DNA, the CDR3 is TGTGCCTGGAGTTACAGTGGAAACACCATATATTTT. It is translated as CAWSYSGNTIYF.

The table lists this clone with many counts. The chain joins TRBV4-3 to TRBJ2-1; 7 bases are a match to TRBD1. Trimming took 1 base from V and 8 from J; bases not matched to a gene: 5. CDR1 is LGHNA, CDR2 YSLEER, per germline. The CDR3 totals 14 residues. The CDR3 is CASSQGGQWDEQFF. As DNA, the CDR3 is TGCGCCAGCAGCCAAGGGGGACAGTGGGATGAGCAGTTCTTC.

The sample holds one count of this clone. The chain uses TRBV12-3 or TRBV12-4 and TRBJ2-1, with 7 bases that match TRBD1. The trim removed 8 bases at V and 7 bases at J, leaving 8 bases unmatched. CDR3 length: 13 residues. Written as DNA, the CDR3 is TGTGCCAGCGGATGGACAGGTACAAATGAGCAGTTCTTC. It is translated as CASGWTGTNEQFF.

A word on this clone: This may be a read error: a much more frequent sequence differs by one nucleotide. The CDR3 loop reads CASSPTGEDQPQHF. CDR3 DNA sequence: TGTGCCAGCAGCCCGACGGGGGAAGATCAGCCCCAGCATTTT. The chain joins TRBV7-9 to TRBJ1-5; D is perhaps TRBD1 (5 bases). Germline V CDR1 and CDR2: SEHNR, FQNEAQ (reference sequence). The CDR3 has 14 amino acids. Trimming took 5 bases from V and 5 from J, leaving 13 bases between them.

This chain uses TRBV6-5 with TRBJ1-1; D may be TRBD1 (5 bases). V gave up 2 bases and J gave up 1 base, with 11 bases separating them. Germline V gene sequence: CDR1 MNHEY, CDR2 SVGAGI. This CDR3 region has 15 residues. The CDR3: CASSYRQGGNTEAFF. Here the CDR3 DNA reads TGTGCCAGCAGTTACCGGCAGGGAGGGAACACTGAAGCTTTCTTT.

The gene calls are TRBV2 and TRBJ2-3, with a possible D match to TRBD1 (5 bases). CDR1 and CDR2 from the germline V gene are SNHLY and FYNNEI. The CDR3 extends over 14 amino acids. The V end lost 6 bases, the J end lost 2 bases, and 12 bases lay between the germline ends. CDR3 in amino acids: CASSSSDITDTQYF. In DNA form, the CDR3 reads TGTGCCAGCAGCTCTTCGGACATCACAGATACGCAGTATTTT.